Shown below are 12 T cell receptor beta chains from a single sample sequenced in a study of PD-1 blockade in classical Hodgkin lymphoma. With no exception, relapse followed autologous stem cell transplantation in all patients, and brentuximab vedotin exposure varied. Profiling relied on immunoSEQ multiplex PCR, and the TCRdb table lists in-frame clones only, not all of them. The data show over 90,000 clones, 89% seen once. This material consisted of peripheral blood mononuclear cells (PBMCs), taken before the second cycle of nivolumab. These TCRs come from a human donor with classical Hodgkin lymphoma.

V usage is TRBV7-8 and J usage is TRBJ2-7; D remains ambiguous. With 3 bases removed from V and 4 bases from J, the gap between germline ends came to 10 bases. CDR3 size: 13 residues. The germline V gene has CDR1 SGHVS and CDR2 FQNEAQ. Here the CDR3 DNA reads TGTGCCAGCAGCTTTGGCGAGGTATACGAGCAGTACTTC. This translates into CASSFGEVYEQYF.

V and J are TRBV7-6 and TRBJ2-1; D is unresolved. The CDR3 length is 16 residues. V lost 1 base to trimming and J lost 8 bases, with 18 bases between them. CDR1 is SGHVS, CDR2 FNYEAQ, per germline. CDR3 in amino acids: CASSLVSFPGWDEQFF. The DNA for the CDR3 is TGTGCCAGCAGCTTAGTTAGCTTTCCGGGCTGGGATGAGCAGTTCTTC.

A single count supports this clone. The chain combines TRBV2 with TRBJ1-5, with D perhaps matching TRBD1 (6 bases). Trimming left V 6 bases short and J 5 bases short, with 8 bases between. The germline V gene encodes CDR1 SNHLY and CDR2 FYNNEI. CDR3 length: 12 residues. The chain's CDR3 is CASRHRDQPQHF. The DNA of the CDR3 is TGTGCCAGCAGACACAGGGATCAGCCCCAGCATTTT.

This clone has a handful of counts. The chain carries TRBV10-1 and TRBJ1-1; D is ambiguous. Germline lookup yields CDR1 WNHNN and CDR2 SYGVQD (reference sequence). CDR3 length equals 14 residues. V gave up 0 bases and J gave up 4 bases, with 9 bases separating them. CDR3 DNA sequence: TGCGCCAGCAGTGAGTCCTACCGATTCACTGAAGCTTTCTTT. It yields the protein CASSESYRFTEAFF.

The chain is built from TRBV5-3 and TRBJ2-5; no definite D call. TRBV5-3 is sorted into the ORF group, with uncertain function. The V end was cut by 1 base, the J end by 0 bases, with 4 bases between. CDR3 length equals 13 residues. The CDR3 nucleotides read TGTGCCAGAAGCTTGAATTACCAAGAGACCCAGTACTTC. Its protein product is CARSLNYQETQYF.

This sequence joins TRBV10-3 and TRBJ2-7; 9 bases are shared with TRBD2. Per germline, CDR1 ENHRY and CDR2 SYGVKD. V dropped 6 bases and J dropped 4; count of bases not matched to a gene: 7. CDR3 size: 14 residues. The CDR3 sequence: CAIRSAGGQYEQYF. CDR3 sequence (DNA): TGTGCCATCAGGTCAGCGGGGGGCCAGTACGAGCAGTACTTC.

The V gene is TRBV27, the J gene TRBJ2-2; no definite D call. Germline-derived CDR1 and CDR2 are MNHEY and SMNVEV (reference sequence). V was cut by 5 bases and J by 2 bases, with 18 bases left in between. The CDR3 has 17 residues. CDR3 in amino acids: CASSTTRPEENTGELFF. CDR3 coding DNA: TGTGCCAGCAGTACTACCCGCCCTGAAGAAAACACCGGGGAGCTGTTTTTT.

The chain joins TRBV4-1 to TRBJ2-5; 8 nucleotides line up with TRBD1. The length of the CDR3 is 15 residues. Germline V CDR1 and CDR2: MGHRA, YSYEKL. J gave up 2 bases and V 0 bases, and 2 bases lay outside the gene matches. CDR3 in DNA: TGCGCCAGCAGCCAAGATCAGGGGGCTCAAGAGACCCAGTACTTC. Encoded protein: CASSQDQGAQETQYF.

This clone has a single count. V usage is TRBV18 and J usage is TRBJ2-7; the D gene is possibly TRBD2 (5 bases). V was trimmed by 6 bases and J by 5 bases, leaving 14 bases between them. The CDR3 extends over 13 amino acids. Germline-derived CDR1 and CDR2 are KGHSH and LQKENI. Here the CDR3 DNA reads TGTGCCAGCTCCCCTACCGTCGGGGACGAGCAGTACTTC. It yields the protein CASSPTVGDEQYF.

The chain links TRBV9 to TRBJ2-3; 13 bases fit TRBD2. The CDR3 has 15 amino acids. V trimming: 4 bases; J trimming: 9 bases; junction bases outside the gene matches: 8. Germline V gene lookup returns CDR1 SGDLS and CDR2 YYNGEE. The CDR3 spells CASSSLGLAGDTQYF. The CDR3 nucleotides read TGTGCCAGCAGCTCCCTTGGACTAGCGGGAGACACGCAGTATTTT.

This chain joins TRBV7-2 and TRBJ2-7; either TRBD1 or TRBD2 may fit D (5 bases each). The V gene lost 5 bases and the J gene lost 7 bases, with 15 bases spanning the gap. This CDR3 is 13 amino acids long. Germline values: CDR1 SGHTA, CDR2 FQGNSA. In DNA form, the CDR3 reads TGTGCCAGCAGCCAAGGGACCAGATCTGAGCAGTACTTC. It is translated as CASSQGTRSEQYF.

The V and J genes are TRBV18 and TRBJ2-1, with D possibly TRBD2 on 6 matching bases. CDR1 KGHSH and CDR2 LQKENI come from the germline V gene. Trimming took 2 bases from V and 4 from J, leaving 18 bases between them. The CDR3 totals 17 residues. The CDR3 protein is CASSPRPGLRHYNEQFF. The CDR3 DNA reads as TGTGCCAGCTCACCAAGACCGGGACTCCGGCATTACAATGAGCAGTTCTTC.